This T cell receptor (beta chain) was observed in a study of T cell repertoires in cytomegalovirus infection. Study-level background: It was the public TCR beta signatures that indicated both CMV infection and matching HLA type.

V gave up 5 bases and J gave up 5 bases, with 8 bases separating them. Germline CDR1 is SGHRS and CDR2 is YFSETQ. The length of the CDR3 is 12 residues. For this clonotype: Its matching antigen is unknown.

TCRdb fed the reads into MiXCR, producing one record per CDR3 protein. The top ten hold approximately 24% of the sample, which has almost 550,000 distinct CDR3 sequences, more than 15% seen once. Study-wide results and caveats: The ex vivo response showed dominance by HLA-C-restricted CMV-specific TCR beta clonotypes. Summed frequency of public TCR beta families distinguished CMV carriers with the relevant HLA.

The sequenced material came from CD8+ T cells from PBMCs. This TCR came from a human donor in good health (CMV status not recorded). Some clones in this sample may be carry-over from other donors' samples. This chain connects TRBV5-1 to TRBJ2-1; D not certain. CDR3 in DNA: TGCGCCAGCAGACCAAGGGACAATGAGCAGTTCTTC. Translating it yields CASRPRDNEQFF.